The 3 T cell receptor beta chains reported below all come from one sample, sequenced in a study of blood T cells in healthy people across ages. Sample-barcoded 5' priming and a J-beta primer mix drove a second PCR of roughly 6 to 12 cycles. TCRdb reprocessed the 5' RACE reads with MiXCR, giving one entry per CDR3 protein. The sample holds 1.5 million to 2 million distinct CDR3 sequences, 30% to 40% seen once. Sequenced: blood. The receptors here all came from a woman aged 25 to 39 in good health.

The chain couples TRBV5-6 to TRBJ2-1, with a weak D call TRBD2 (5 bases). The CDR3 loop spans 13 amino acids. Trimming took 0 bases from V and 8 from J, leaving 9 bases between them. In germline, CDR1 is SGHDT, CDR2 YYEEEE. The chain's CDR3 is CASSLGGIDEQFF. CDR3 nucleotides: TGTGCCAGCAGCTTGGGAGGGATCGATGAGCAGTTCTTC.

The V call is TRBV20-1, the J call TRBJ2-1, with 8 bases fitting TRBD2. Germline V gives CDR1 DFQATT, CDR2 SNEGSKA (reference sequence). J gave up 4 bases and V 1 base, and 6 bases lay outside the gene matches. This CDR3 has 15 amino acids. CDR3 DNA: TGCAGTGCTAGAGCCGGACTAGCTAATTACAATGAGCAGTTCTTC. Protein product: CSARAGLANYNEQFF.

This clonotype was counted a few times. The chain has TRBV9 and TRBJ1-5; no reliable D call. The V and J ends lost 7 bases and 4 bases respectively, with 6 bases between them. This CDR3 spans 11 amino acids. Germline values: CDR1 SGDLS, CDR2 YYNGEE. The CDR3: CASGTNQPQHF. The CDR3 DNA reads TGTGCCAGCGGTACTAATCAGCCCCAGCATTTT.